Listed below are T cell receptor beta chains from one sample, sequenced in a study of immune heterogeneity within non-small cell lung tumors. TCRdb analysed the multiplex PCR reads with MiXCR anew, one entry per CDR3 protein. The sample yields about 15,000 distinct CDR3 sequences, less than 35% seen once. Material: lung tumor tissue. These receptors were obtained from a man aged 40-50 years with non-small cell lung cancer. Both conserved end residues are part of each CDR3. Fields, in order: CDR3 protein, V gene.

CDR3 protein: CASTLGRGYGYTF
V gene: TRBV19

CDR3 protein: CASSLDTYEQYF
V gene: TRBV5-1

CDR3 protein: CASSQTTNYVYTF
V gene: TRBV4-1

CDR3 protein: CSVEGTKGKNEQFF
V gene: TRBV29-1

CDR3 protein: CASSFSTGKPYEQYF
V gene: TRBV12-3/TRBV12-4

CDR3 protein: CASSSGTGRDEQYF
V gene: TRBV6-2/TRBV6-3

CDR3 protein: CASSQESEDNSPLHF
V gene: TRBV4-2

CDR3 protein: CASSLGGAAESPLHF
V gene: TRBV6-1

CDR3 protein: CASSIGQGARNEQFF
V gene: TRBV12-3/TRBV12-4

CDR3 protein: CASRLTGRSGDQPQHF
V gene: TRBV6-1

CDR3 protein: CASSITPGRYEQYF
V gene: TRBV19

CDR3 protein: CASSRAALGYEQFF
V gene: TRBV5-1

CDR3 protein: CASSVGLENTGELFF
V gene: TRBV2

CDR3 protein: CASRGTSRGELFF
V gene: TRBV12-3/TRBV12-4

CDR3 protein: CASSPFDRGGEQYF
V gene: TRBV9

CDR3 protein: CSAKLQVVDTEAFF
V gene: TRBV20-1

CDR3 protein: CASSFVGANVLTF
V gene: TRBV19

CDR3 protein: CASSGGEGGTDTQYF
V gene: TRBV3-1

CDR3 protein: CASSQEASGNSPLHF
V gene: TRBV3-1

CDR3 protein: CASSQGTGKAFF
V gene: TRBV3-1

CDR3 protein: CAWRTGSYEQYF
V gene: TRBV30

CDR3 protein: CAISGTGQGGNEQFF
V gene: TRBV10-3

CDR3 protein: CASSTGSYEQYF
V gene: TRBV19

CDR3 protein: CASSPSSSDTQYF
V gene: TRBV7-9

CDR3 protein: CSASGTVNSPLHF
V gene: TRBV20-1

CDR3 protein: CASSPGGQETQYF
V gene: TRBV12-3/TRBV12-4

CDR3 protein: CATKKEAYNEQFF
V gene: TRBV6-1

CDR3 protein: CAWSWDRSWGYTF
V gene: TRBV30

CDR3 protein: CASSSPGADAPLHF
V gene: TRBV9

CDR3 protein: CASSLTSGRSTGELFF
V gene: TRBV12-3/TRBV12-4

CDR3 protein: CASSQDRPVLGSPLHF
V gene: TRBV14

CDR3 protein: CARSPPGRDGYTF
V gene: TRBV18

CDR3 protein: CASSVNLNAYSGNTIYF
V gene: TRBV7-9

CDR3 protein: CASSEAAPFSSPLHF
V gene: TRBV6-1

CDR3 protein: CASGLGQGKYEQYF
V gene: TRBV11-3

CDR3 protein: CSARGIQGALDYGYTF
V gene: TRBV20-1

CDR3 protein: CASRYQDTQYF
V gene: TRBV2

CDR3 protein: CASLGAAYYEQYF
V gene: TRBV28

CDR3 protein: CATGERGTDTQYF
V gene: TRBV6-1

CDR3 protein: CSAGGSGRWLETQYF
V gene: TRBV29-1

CDR3 protein: CASSQERTRGGYTF
V gene: TRBV4-1

CDR3 protein: CASSRRTGEKLFF
V gene: TRBV14

CDR3 protein: CASSLGREAFF
V gene: TRBV11-3

CDR3 protein: CASSPIWGDGPTGELFF
V gene: TRBV7-6

CDR3 protein: CASSYRETSGPRYF
V gene: TRBV6-2/TRBV6-3

CDR3 protein: CASSWTGGGDSPLHF
V gene: TRBV6-1

CDR3 protein: CASRTTSGGLYNEQFF
V gene: TRBV12-3/TRBV12-4

CDR3 protein: CASSISRGPDTIYF
V gene: TRBV19

CDR3 protein: CASGQAYNYGYTF
V gene: TRBV3-1

CDR3 protein: CASSFSANTGELFF
V gene: TRBV12-3/TRBV12-4

CDR3 protein: CASSLAVGGVPEAFF
V gene: TRBV7-9

CDR3 protein: CASSPPKGTATTYEQYF
V gene: TRBV5-5

CDR3 protein: CASSLAGTANYGYTF
V gene: TRBV7-2

CDR3 protein: CARGGRSIYEQYF
V gene: TRBV6-1

CDR3 protein: CASSLEQGSRAAEQYF
V gene: TRBV5-1

CDR3 protein: CASSETSGRPGYNEQFF
V gene: TRBV9

CDR3 protein: CASSKRSDRANEKLFF
V gene: TRBV4-3

CDR3 protein: CATSREGAGLGGYTQYF
V gene: TRBV15

CDR3 protein: CASSQVRHTKQFF
V gene: TRBV14

CDR3 protein: CASSMGGDRGSKQYF
V gene: TRBV7-2